The 29 T cell receptor beta chains below were found in one sample sequenced in a study of beta chain features in type 1 diabetes. The entirety of the isolated RNA underwent reverse transcription, so expressed TCRB transcripts were sequenced. Assay used: immunoSEQ multiplex PCR; TCRdb lists only in-frame clones, some missing. The sample consists of 680,000 or so clones, 15% to 18% of them appearing once. The specimen sequenced was naive CD4+ T cells from blood. These receptors were taken from a man younger than 35 in good health.

The chain recombines TRBV13 with TRBJ2-7; no firm D call. Trimming removed 5 bases at V and 5 bases at J, with 25 bases between. This CDR3 contains 17 residues. The V gene's germline CDR1 is PRHDT and CDR2 FYEKMQ (reference sequence). The CDR3 loop reads CASSPRTENEARDEQYF. CDR3 DNA: TGTGCCAGCAGCCCCCGGACGGAGAATGAGGCACGGGACGAGCAGTACTTC.

In nucleotides, the CDR3 is TGTGCCAGCAGCTTAAGGTGGCAGCCCAACACCGGGGAGCTGTTTTTT. This sequence encodes CASSLRWQPNTGELFF. The chain recombines TRBV7-3 with TRBJ2-2; D is unresolved. Germline CDR1 SGHTA, CDR2 FQGTGA. The CDR3 has 16 residues. V lost 1 base and J 2 bases, leaving 11 bases between the germline ends.

V and J are TRBV7-8 and TRBJ2-3; a possible D gene is TRBD2 (6 bases). The CDR3 is 15 residues long. The germline V gene has CDR1 SGHVS and CDR2 FQNEAQ. Between the trimmed V and J ends, which lost 3 bases and 4 bases, there was a span of 14 bases. CDR3 coding DNA: TGTGCCAGCAGCTTTAGGAGGGGCCGGTCAGATACGCAGTATTTT. Translation: CASSFRRGRSDTQYF.

This clone was picked up a small number of times. This chain uses TRBV19 with TRBJ2-1; 10 nucleotides align to TRBD2. This CDR3 has 14 residues. V shed 4 bases, J shed 8 bases, and the junction held 5 bases outside the gene matches. Germline loops: CDR1 LNHDA, CDR2 SQIVND (reference sequence). In nucleotides, the CDR3 is TGTGCCAGTAGTAGGGGACTAGCGTTGGATGAGCAGTTCTTC. Protein sequence: CASSRGLALDEQFF.

This clone was seen more than once but under ten times. CDR3 loop: CATQEGRQPQHF. The CDR3 DNA sequence: TGTGCCACCCAAGAGGGTCGCCAGCCCCAGCATTTT. The chain uses TRBV28 and TRBJ1-5, with D unclear. V was trimmed by 10 bases and J by 7 bases, leaving 14 bases between them. The CDR3 runs to 12 residues. Looked up from germline, CDR1 is MDHEN and CDR2 is SYDVKM.

This clone showed up just a few times. The chain recombines TRBV18 with TRBJ1-1; the D is unclear. From germline, CDR1 is KGHSH and CDR2 LQKENI. This CDR3 is 15 amino acids long. Trimming removed 10 bases at V and 1 base at J, with 19 bases between. CDR3 in amino acids: CATSPMSHQNTEAFF. DNA of the CDR3: TGTGCCACCTCCCCCATGAGCCACCAGAACACTGAAGCTTTCTTT.

On this clone: The limits of the CDR3 on the DNA are not certain, so only TCRdb's listed CDR3 is given. The J gene is TRBJ2-7, the V gene TRBV21-1; the D call in the table, TRBD1, was not verified against the DNA. TRBV21-1 is a known pseudogene. The CDR3 is 17 residues long, ends included. CDR3 residues: CASSKVGQGASSYEQYF.

Concerning this clone: In the same sample, other DNA sequences code for this CDR3. The chain links TRBV11-2 to TRBJ2-1; 8 nucleotides align to TRBD1. This CDR3 is 14 amino acids long. Per the germline V gene, CDR1 is SGHAT and CDR2 is FQNNGV. Trimming cost V 0 bases and J 9 bases; bases outside gene matches: 4. CDR3 coding DNA: TGTGCCAGCAGCTTAGACAGGGGGCTTGGTGAGCAGTTCTTC. This sequence encodes CASSLDRGLGEQFF.

The chain has TRBV28 and TRBJ1-1, with D unresolved. Between the trimmed V and J ends, which lost 6 bases and 3 bases, there was a span of 20 bases. CDR1 and CDR2 (germline): MDHEN, SYDVKM. CDR3 length: 16 residues. The CDR3 region has the DNA TGTGCCAGCAGCTCCTTTGGGGTTGGTGTTCACACTGAAGCTTTCTTT. Its protein is CASSSFGVGVHTEAFF. Full variable domain (outside the CDR3, taken from reference TRBV28 and TRBJ1-1): DVKVTQSSRYLVKRTGEKVFLECVQDMDHENMFWYRQDPGLGLRLIYFSYDVKMKEKGDIPEGYSVSREKKERFSLILESASTNQTSMYLCASSSFGVGVHTEAFFGQGTRLTVV.

This clone came up a few times. CDR3 bases: TGTGCCAGCAGTTACTCGACGTCAACCTACGAGCAGTACTTC. It codes for CASSYSTSTYEQYF. This rearrangement joins TRBV6-5 to TRBJ2-7, with D uncertain. The CDR3 totals 14 residues. Germline values: CDR1 MNHEY, CDR2 SVGAGI. Trimming stripped 0 bases from V and 2 bases from J, with 8 bases between.

Only a few counts were recorded for this clone. The gene calls are TRBV7-3 and TRBJ2-5, with a weak D call TRBD2 (5 bases). This CDR3 is built from 14 residues. CDR1 is SGHTA, CDR2 FQGTGA, per germline. V lost 1 base and J lost 0, with 6 bases in between. CDR3 nucleotide sequence: TGTGCCAGCAGCTTAAGCGGGTACCAAGAGACCCAGTACTTC. This codes for CASSLSGYQETQYF.

This clone was seen a handful of times. The V call is TRBV15, the J call TRBJ2-3; no reliable D call. The CDR3 is made up of 14 amino acids. From germline, CDR1 is LNHNV and CDR2 YYDKDF (reference sequence). Trimming removed 5 bases from V and 0 bases from J, with 9 bases in between. The CDR3, as DNA: TGTGCCACCAGCTTGGACCCTAGCACAGATACGCAGTATTTT. Residues: CATSLDPSTDTQYF.

This clone was seen a few times. This chain links TRBV18 with TRBJ2-7; D might be TRBD1 or TRBD2, each matching 5 bases. CDR1 and CDR2 (germline): KGHSH, LQKENI. This CDR3 contains 14 residues. V dropped 2 bases and J dropped 7 bases, with 15 bases sitting between them. CDR3 in DNA: TGTGCCAGCTCACCAGGGGCCCGGACGGGAGAGCAGTACTTC. Its protein product is CASSPGARTGEQYF.

V is TRBV20-1 and J is TRBJ2-1; TRBD1 aligns across 7 bases. Germline CDR1 DFQATT, CDR2 SNEGSKA (reference sequence). V trimming: 5 bases; J trimming: 12 bases; junction bases outside the gene matches: 1. The CDR3 sequence is 9 residues long. CDR3 coding DNA: TGCAGTGCTGGGACAGTGCAGTTCTTC. This encodes CSAGTVQFF.

CDR3: CASSTQRGAEQPQHF. The CDR3 bases are TGTGCCAGCAGCACCCAGCGGGGGGCTGAGCAGCCCCAGCATTTT. The chain employs TRBV27 and TRBJ1-5; TRBD1 might be the D (6 bases). V lost 6 bases and J lost 7, with 19 bases in between. The germline gives CDR1 MNHEY, CDR2 SMNVEV (reference sequence). The CDR3 is 15 amino acids.

This clone was seen many times. This CDR3 reads CASSSGQGAVTQYF. CDR3 coding DNA: TGTGCCAGCAGCTCCGGACAGGGGGCGGTTACGCAGTATTTT. This chain links TRBV5-4 with TRBJ2-3, with 11 positions matching TRBD1. This CDR3 is 14 amino acids long. CDR1 is SGHNT and CDR2 is YYREEE in the germline V gene (reference sequence). Losses at the gene ends were 3 bases for V and 8 bases for J; bases not matched to a gene: 5.

Only a few counts were recorded for this clone. V and J are TRBV9 and TRBJ2-1; TRBD2 matches 7 bases. The CDR3 has 14 amino acids. J lost 10 bases, V lost 1 base, and 8 bases had no gene match. From germline, CDR1 is SGDLS and CDR2 YYNGEE. CDR3 DNA sequence: TGTGCCAGCAGCGTAAGGCCAGGGAGGGACGAGCAGTTCTTC. It specifies CASSVRPGRDEQFF.

The rearrangement links TRBV2 to TRBJ1-5, with 7 bases aligning to TRBD1. The length of the CDR3 is 13 residues. V trimming: 6 bases; J trimming: 6 bases; junction bases outside the gene matches: 5. Germline V lookup: CDR1 SNHLY, CDR2 FYNNEI. CDR3 sequence reads: CASRGTATQPQHF. DNA for the CDR3: TGTGCCAGCAGGGGGACAGCCACTCAGCCCCAGCATTTT.

This clone occurred a few times. The chain combines TRBV5-1 with TRBJ2-1; D uncertain. The CDR3 has 16 residues. The germline V gene encodes CDR1 SGHRS and CDR2 YFSETQ. V gave up 5 bases and J gave up 0 bases, with 15 bases separating them. The CDR3 region is CASSPSMESSYNEQFF. The CDR3 nucleotides read TGCGCCAGCAGTCCTTCCATGGAGAGCTCCTACAATGAGCAGTTCTTC.

This clone occurred a few times. The chain carries TRBV2 and TRBJ2-7; TRBD2 might be the D (5 bases). Germline-derived CDR1 and CDR2 are SNHLY and FYNNEI. The CDR3 totals 12 residues. The V end lost 5 bases, the J end lost 5 bases, and 10 bases lay between the germline ends. CDR3 region: CASSLGVHEQYF. In nucleotides, the CDR3 is TGTGCCAGCAGTCTCGGGGTCCACGAGCAGTACTTC.

This clone was found a few times. V usage is TRBV6-1 and J usage is TRBJ1-6, with D perhaps matching TRBD1 (5 bases). This CDR3 spans 14 amino acids. V dropped 6 bases and J dropped 9 bases, with 15 bases sitting between them. Germline V gene sequence: CDR1 MNHNS, CDR2 SASEGT. Here the CDR3 reads CASRDTHPSSPLHF. DNA for the CDR3: TGTGCCAGCAGGGACACTCATCCCAGTTCACCCCTCCACTTT.

This clone was detected only once. The chain joins TRBV9 to TRBJ2-1; 13 bases map to TRBD2. The CDR3 consists of 16 residues. V lost 2 bases to trimming and J lost 5 bases; unmatched junction nucleotides: 4. Looked up from germline, CDR1 is SGDLS and CDR2 is YYNGEE. The CDR3 protein is CASSVPGLAGNNEQFF. CDR3 sequence (DNA): TGTGCCAGCAGCGTCCCGGGACTAGCGGGAAACAATGAGCAGTTCTTC.

The chain recombines TRBV27 with TRBJ1-2; tentatively, D is TRBD1 (5 bases). CDR1 and CDR2 (germline): MNHEY, SMNVEV (reference sequence). The CDR3 loop spans 18 amino acids. V dropped 2 bases and J dropped 3 bases, with 22 bases sitting between them. The chain's CDR3 is CASSLKGLWGSWDYGYTF. The CDR3 DNA reads TGTGCCAGCAGTTTAAAGGGACTCTGGGGGTCATGGGACTATGGCTACACCTTC.

This clone came up once. The chain carries TRBV19 and TRBJ2-6; D remains ambiguous. The V end was cut by 7 bases, the J end by 0 bases, with 22 bases between. This CDR3 is built from 19 residues. CDR1 and CDR2 (germline): LNHDA, SQIVND (reference sequence). The CDR3, as DNA: TGTGCCAGTACCCCGTTGAAGGCCAGGCCAAGCTCTGGGGCCAACGTCCTGACTTTC. This encodes CASTPLKARPSSGANVLTF. The entire variable domain, with the rest obtained from reference TRBV19 and TRBJ2-6, is as follows: DGGITQSPKYLFRKEGQNVTLSCEQNLNHDAMYWYRQDPGQGLRLIYYSQIVNDFQKGDIAEGYSVSREKKESFPLTVTSAQKNPTAFYLCASTPLKARPSSGANVLTFGAGSRLTVL.

This clone was found a few times. V usage is TRBV7-2 and J usage is TRBJ2-4; TRBD1 agrees at 8 bases. Looked up from germline, CDR1 is SGHTA and CDR2 is FQGNSA. The V and J ends lost 6 bases and 5 bases, in that order; junction bases with no gene match: 9. CDR3 length: 15 amino acids. CDR3 sequence reads: CASSSDRGRENIQYF. The CDR3, as DNA: TGTGCCAGCAGTTCCGACAGGGGTAGGGAAAACATTCAGTACTTC.

The chain employs TRBV2 and TRBJ2-5; D not resolved. The assigned J gene may be wrong: the sequence end matches TRBJ2-7 better. The CDR3 is 11 amino acids. CDR1 and CDR2 from the germline V gene are SNHLY and FYNNEI. The CDR3 DNA reads TGTGCCAGCAGTCCTTTCTACGAGCAGTACTTC. The encoded protein is CASSPFYEQYF.

J is TRBJ2-7 and V is TRBV18; 11 nucleotides match TRBD2. Trimming took 4 bases from V and 1 from J; bases not matched to a gene: 3. The CDR3 loop spans 15 amino acids. Germline values: CDR1 KGHSH, CDR2 LQKENI. The CDR3 DNA is TGTGCCAGCTCACTTGGGACTAGCGGTTCCTACGAGCAGTACTTC. Protein: CASSLGTSGSYEQYF.

This clone was seen a handful of times. The gene calls are TRBV7-2 and TRBJ2-7, with TRBD1 identical over 7 bases. CDR3 length equals 15 residues. V shed 3 bases and J 0 bases; nucleotides not matched to a gene: 5. Germline lookup yields CDR1 SGHTA and CDR2 FQGNSA. CDR3 sequence: CASSFAGTDSYEQYF. The CDR3 DNA follows: TGTGCCAGCAGCTTCGCCGGGACAGACTCCTACGAGCAGTACTTC.

The genes are TRBV6-1 and TRBJ2-7; weak D call: TRBD1 (6 bases). This CDR3 contains 17 residues. Germline CDR1 is MNHNS and CDR2 is SASEGT. Trimming removed 4 bases at V and 6 bases at J, with 25 bases between. The CDR3 nucleotides are TGTGCCAGCAGTGTGAGGGTCGTCCAGGGGCCCGGAAGCGAGCAGTACTTC. Its protein product is CASSVRVVQGPGSEQYF.